This TCR beta chain was identified during a study of blood T cell repertoires in COVID-19. Study as a whole: The United States, Italy and Spain supplied acute and convalescent COVID-19 samples.

Seattle cases were enrolled at active infection and followed longitudinally. A single count supports this clone. Original processing methods: Nucleated cell counts were estimated from reference gene primer amplification. The assay was immunoSEQ multiplex PCR, and TCRdb's table has in-frame clones only and misses some. V and J calls and clone size follow that table, whereas D and trimming were derived from the DNA. This sample has about 240,000 clones, with roughly four fifths found just once. The CDR3 is 11 residues long. The germline CDR1 and CDR2 sequences are SGHAT and FQNNGV. With 5 bases removed from V and 9 bases from J, the gap between germline ends came to 5 bases.

Sequenced input: peripheral blood. The clonotype originates from a woman over 75 with COVID-19, enrolled during active disease. The chain uses TRBV11-2 and TRBJ2-6, with D hard to call. Here the CDR3 reads CASSPSNVLTF. CDR3 coding DNA: TGTGCCAGCAGCCCTAGCAACGTCCTGACTTTC.